One and the same sample provided the 30 T cell receptor beta chains below, sequenced in a study of T cell changes during pregnancy in multiple sclerosis. Profiling relied on immunoSEQ multiplex PCR, and the TCRdb table lists in-frame clones only, not all of them. This table has roughly 64,000 clones, approximately 91% appearing once. Sequenced here: peripheral blood, sampled in the second trimester of pregnancy. These receptor sequences come from a female donor with multiple sclerosis, enrolled in a pregnancy study.

This chain uses TRBV6-5 with TRBJ2-1, with unresolved D. The V end was cut by 7 bases, the J end by 8 bases, with 15 bases between. Germline V CDR1 and CDR2: MNHEY, SVGAGI. The CDR3 is 13 residues long. CDR3 amino acids: CASKTRSRDEQFF. The CDR3 bases are TGTGCCAGCAAAACCCGCAGCCGGGATGAGCAGTTCTTC.

The chain joins TRBV7-9 to TRBJ1-1, with D possibly matching TRBD1 (6 bases). Deletions cut 4 bases from V and 3 bases from J, with 12 bases between. Germline V gives CDR1 SEHNR, CDR2 FQNEAQ (reference sequence). This CDR3 is 14 amino acids long. CDR3 in amino acids: CASSSKGGDTEAFF. As DNA, the CDR3 is TGTGCCAGCAGCTCAAAGGGGGGGGACACTGAAGCTTTCTTT. The full variable domain, in which reference TRBV7-9 and TRBJ1-1 provide the parts outside the CDR3, is DTGVSQNPRHKITKRGQNVTFRCDPISEHNRLYWYRQTLGQGPEFLTYFQNEAQLEKSRLLSDRFSAERPKGSFSTLEIQRTEQGDSAMYLCASSSKGGDTEAFFGQGTRLTVV.

The chain recombines TRBV6-1 with TRBJ1-4; the D is unclear. Trimming left V 7 bases short and J 4 bases short, with 10 bases between. The CDR3 totals 13 residues. Per the germline V gene, CDR1 is MNHNS and CDR2 is SASEGT. The CDR3 bases are TGTGCCAGCACAGTGGGCAATAATGAAAAACTGTTTTTT. Translation: CASTVGNNEKLFF.

This clone was seen a single time. The chain combines TRBV9 with TRBJ2-1, with a weak D call TRBD2 (5 bases). This CDR3 region has 17 residues. Germline V gene sequence: CDR1 SGDLS, CDR2 YYNGEE. V was shortened by 4 bases and J by 8 bases, with 25 bases between the two germline ends. CDR3 loop: CASSSRGGPDPRDEQFF. In DNA form, the CDR3 reads TGTGCCAGCAGCTCGCGAGGAGGTCCGGATCCGCGGGATGAGCAGTTCTTC.

The rearrangement links TRBV11-2 to TRBJ2-2; D is unresolved. CDR3 length equals 17 residues. The V gene lost 2 bases and the J gene lost 0 bases, with 13 bases spanning the gap. In germline, CDR1 is SGHAT, CDR2 FQNNGV. The CDR3 region is CASSLPLGGSNTGELFF. The DNA of the CDR3 is TGTGCCAGCAGCTTACCCCTTGGCGGATCGAACACCGGGGAGCTGTTTTTT.

This clone was counted once. The chain combines TRBV27 with TRBJ2-7, with TRBD1 matching over 7 bases. After removal of 5 bases from V and 3 bases from J, the junction contained 7 bases not matched to a gene. This CDR3 contains 14 residues. The germline gives CDR1 MNHEY, CDR2 SMNVEV (reference sequence). The CDR3 nucleotides read TGTGCCAGCAGTCGACAGGGTGGTGGCTACGAGCAGTACTTC. Protein sequence: CASSRQGGGYEQYF.

The chain joins TRBV10-3 to TRBJ1-5; D is possibly TRBD1 (6 bases). Germline V gives CDR1 ENHRY, CDR2 SYGVKD. CDR3 size: 14 residues. V shed 5 bases and J shed 3 bases, with 11 bases lying between them. The CDR3 loop reads CAISPGDPNQPQHF. The CDR3 region has the DNA TGTGCCATCAGTCCAGGGGACCCCAATCAGCCCCAGCATTTT.

The J gene is TRBJ1-3, the V gene TRBV7-3; D ambiguous. The V and J ends lost 4 bases and 2 bases respectively, with 6 bases between them. The CDR3 is 13 residues long. Germline CDR1 and CDR2: SGHTA and FQGTGA. CDR3 amino acids: CASSSGPGNTIYF. The CDR3 DNA reads as TGTGCCAGCAGCTCAGGCCCTGGAAACACCATATATTTT.

This clone was seen a handful of times. V and J are TRBV6-1 and TRBJ2-6; a possible D gene is TRBD1 (5 bases). Trimming left V 4 bases short and J 0 bases short, with 13 bases between. CDR3 length: 17 amino acids. Germline V CDR1 and CDR2: MNHNS, SASEGT. The CDR3, as DNA: TGTGCCAGCAGTGCAGGGCTTTTAAGCTCTGGGGCCAACGTCCTGACTTTC. Translation: CASSAGLLSSGANVLTF.

The chain links TRBV15 to TRBJ1-1, with D perhaps TRBD1 (5 bases). V was shortened by 5 bases and J by 2 bases, with 18 bases between the two germline ends. Per the germline V gene, CDR1 is LNHNV and CDR2 is YYDKDF (reference sequence). The CDR3 consists of 16 residues. CDR3 coding DNA: TGTGCCACCAGCCGTAATTTTGGGACTTTTAACACTGAAGCTTTCTTT. Residues: CATSRNFGTFNTEAFF.

The chain has TRBV19 and TRBJ1-4; D call uncertain. The CDR3 is 14 amino acids. Trimming removed 4 bases from V and 7 bases from J, with 13 bases in between. The germline V gene encodes CDR1 LNHDA and CDR2 SQIVND (reference sequence). CDR3 residues: CASSTPGGSEKLFF. The CDR3 DNA sequence: TGTGCCAGTAGTACCCCGGGAGGGAGTGAAAAACTGTTTTTT. The full variable domain, rest sourced from reference TRBV19 and TRBJ1-4, is DGGITQSPKYLFRKEGQNVTLSCEQNLNHDAMYWYRQDPGQGLRLIYYSQIVNDFQKGDIAEGYSVSREKKESFPLTVTSAQKNPTAFYLCASSTPGGSEKLFFGSGTQLSVL.

The DNA of the CDR3 is TGTGCCAGCAGCTTAGGGCGGGGGACAAGGGACGGGGAGCTGTTTTTT. Translation: CASSLGRGTRDGELFF. The V and J genes are TRBV11-2 and TRBJ2-2, with D possibly TRBD2 on 7 matching bases. V lost 1 base and J 7 bases, leaving 16 bases between the germline ends. Looked up from germline, CDR1 is SGHAT and CDR2 is FQNNGV. CDR3 length: 16 amino acids.

This CDR3 reads CASSLNRGLGETQYF. The CDR3 nucleotides are TGTGCCAGCAGTCTCAACAGGGGGCTAGGCGAGACCCAGTACTTC. The V gene is TRBV7-8, the J gene TRBJ2-5; 9 bases agree with TRBD1. Germline V CDR1 and CDR2: SGHVS, FQNEAQ. There are 15 residues in the CDR3. The trim removed 6 bases at V and 5 bases at J, leaving 10 bases unmatched.

This clone has just a few counts. The chain links TRBV10-2 to TRBJ2-2, with 8 bases lining up with TRBD1. Germline loops: CDR1 WSHSY, CDR2 SAAADI. V gave up 7 bases and J gave up 5 bases; unmatched junction bases: 6. This CDR3 has 14 amino acids. The CDR3 nucleotides read TGCGCCAGCAAGGGGCAGGGGGCGACCGGGGAGCTGTTTTTT. Its protein product is CASKGQGATGELFF.

V gene TRBV19 combines with J gene TRBJ1-1; TRBD1 matches at 12 bases. The J segment lost 0 bases and the V segment lost 2 bases, leaving 19 bases of the junction unmatched. Germline assignment: CDR1 LNHDA and CDR2 SQIVND (reference sequence). The CDR3 covers 22 residues. The CDR3 nucleotides read TGTGCCAGTAGTATAATCGTTCCCGGGACAGGGGGCTATTGGTATATGAACACTGAAGCTTTCTTT. Translated: CASSIIVPGTGGYWYMNTEAFF.

The chain carries TRBV6-6 and TRBJ1-2, with D possibly matching TRBD1 (6 bases). V lost 4 bases, J lost 8 bases, and 14 bases lay in between. CDR1 is MNHNY and CDR2 is SVGAGI in the germline V gene (reference sequence). The CDR3 runs 13 residues. The CDR3 spells CASSSSGDGGYTF. The CDR3 DNA reads TGTGCCAGCAGTTCGTCAGGGGACGGCGGCTACACCTTC.

In its sample, this clone was seen once. CDR3 region: CAISDSGGANNEQFF. The DNA of the CDR3 is TGTGCCATCAGTGATAGCGGGGGGGCCAACAATGAGCAGTTCTTC. The gene calls are TRBV10-3 and TRBJ2-1, with 11 bases that match TRBD2. The CDR3 runs 15 residues. After removal of 3 bases from V and 5 bases from J, the junction contained 3 bases not matched to a gene. CDR1 and CDR2 (germline): ENHRY, SYGVKD.

The J gene is TRBJ1-6, the V gene TRBV4-1, with TRBD1 as a possible D gene (6 bases). The germline CDR1 and CDR2 sequences are MGHRA and YSYEKL. Trimming took off 4 bases at V and 3 bases at J, with 10 bases between the two ends. This CDR3 is 15 amino acids long. The CDR3 nucleotides are TGCGCCAGCAGCCCATGGACAGACTATAATTCACCCCTCCACTTT. This encodes CASSPWTDYNSPLHF.

The genes are TRBV30 and TRBJ1-2; D is unresolved. The CDR3 is 15 residues long. Trimming shortened V by 2 bases and J by 4 bases, and 17 bases separated the two germline ends. Germline values: CDR1 GTSNPN, CDR2 SVGIG (reference sequence). The CDR3 coding sequence is TGTGCCTGGAGTTTGGGGAGTGGCGGTACCTATGGCTACACCTTC. The encoded protein is CAWSLGSGGTYGYTF.

The V and J genes are TRBV5-1 and TRBJ2-2; TRBD2 matches at 13 bases. With 3 bases clipped from V and 4 bases from J, the junction kept 3 bases outside the gene matches. The CDR3 has 16 residues. Germline CDR1 reads SGHRS; CDR2 reads YFSETQ. CDR3 amino acids: CASSWGLAGLTGELFF. The CDR3 DNA reads TGCGCCAGCAGCTGGGGACTAGCGGGGCTCACCGGGGAGCTGTTTTTT.

CDR3 sequence: CASIKGTGGTEAFF. The CDR3 DNA is TGTGCCAGTATTAAAGGGACAGGGGGCACTGAAGCTTTCTTT. The chain recombines TRBV19 with TRBJ1-1, with 11 bases lining up with TRBD1. The junction had 5 bases not matched to a gene; V was cut back by 7 bases and J by 4 bases. The CDR3 loop spans 14 amino acids. Germline CDR1 reads LNHDA; CDR2 reads SQIVND (reference sequence).

The chain carries TRBV4-1 and TRBJ2-1, with D uncertain. V was shortened by 0 bases and J by 5 bases, with 11 bases between the two germline ends. Germline CDR1 MGHRA, CDR2 YSYEKL. The CDR3 totals 15 residues. CDR3 loop: CASSQDRVANNEQFF. CDR3 coding DNA: TGCGCCAGCAGCCAAGATCGGGTGGCCAACAATGAGCAGTTCTTC.

The chain is built from TRBV9 and TRBJ1-1; D ambiguous. The CDR3 runs to 13 residues. Trimming took 3 bases from V and 0 from J, leaving 6 bases between them. The germline CDR1 and CDR2 sequences are SGDLS and YYNGEE. The DNA for the CDR3 is TGTGCCAGCAGCGCGGGATTGAACACTGAAGCTTTCTTT. Its protein product is CASSAGLNTEAFF.

The sample holds one count of this clone. The chain recombines TRBV7-9 with TRBJ2-3; 9 nucleotides agree with TRBD1. Trimming took 1 base from V and 6 from J; bases not matched to a gene: 5. Germline V lookup: CDR1 SEHNR, CDR2 FQNEAQ (reference sequence). The length of the CDR3 is 15 residues. The CDR3, as DNA: TGTGCCAGCAGCTTAGAGACAGGGGGTCGGGATACGCAGTATTTT. It is translated as CASSLETGGRDTQYF.

The chain is built from TRBV4-1 and TRBJ1-4; D is perhaps TRBD1 (6 bases). The CDR3 spans 15 residues. Germline CDR1 reads MGHRA; CDR2 reads YSYEKL. V dropped 0 bases and J dropped 8 bases, with 13 bases sitting between them. CDR3 region: CASSQDGGRGEKLFF. CDR3 in DNA: TGCGCCAGCAGCCAAGACGGGGGGCGAGGGGAAAAACTGTTTTTT.

The V call is TRBV19, the J call TRBJ2-2; 11 bases fit TRBD1. Germline trimming cut 5 bases from V and 6 bases from J; bases unmatched to any gene: 8. The CDR3 extends over 16 amino acids. Germline V gene data show CDR1 as LNHDA and CDR2 as SQIVND (reference sequence). Written as DNA, the CDR3 is TGTGCCAGTAGTCCCTTACCGGGACAGGGGGCCGGGGAGCTGTTTTTT. Residues: CASSPLPGQGAGELFF. Together with reference TRBV19 and TRBJ2-2, the CDR3 gives the full variable domain: DGGITQSPKYLFRKEGQNVTLSCEQNLNHDAMYWYRQDPGQGLRLIYYSQIVNDFQKGDIAEGYSVSREKKESFPLTVTSAQKNPTAFYLCASSPLPGQGAGELFFGEGSRLTVL.

The chain recombines TRBV7-2 with TRBJ1-6, with TRBD1 matching 10 bases. This CDR3 is 12 amino acids long. V trimming: 5 bases; J trimming: 13 bases; junction bases outside the gene matches: 2. Per germline, CDR1 SGHTA and CDR2 FQGNSA. The CDR3 sequence is CASSVTGGPLHF. In DNA form, the CDR3 reads TGTGCCAGCAGCGTGACAGGGGGCCCCCTCCACTTT.

The CDR3: CASGTPFSGANVLTF. The CDR3 coding sequence is TGTGCTAGTGGTACACCATTTTCTGGGGCCAACGTCCTGACTTTC. The chain employs TRBV12-5 and TRBJ2-6, with D unresolved. Trimming removed 5 bases at V and 1 base at J, with 9 bases between. The V gene's germline CDR1 is LGHNT and CDR2 FRNRAP. The CDR3 is 15 amino acids.

This chain joins TRBV12-5 and TRBJ1-2; no definite D call. CDR3 size: 13 residues. Germline values: CDR1 LGHNT, CDR2 FRNRAP. The V end lost 1 base, the J end lost 9 bases, and 12 bases lay between the germline ends. The CDR3 nucleotides are TGTGCTAGTGGTTTGGGACTGAGGAATCGCTACACCTTC. This sequence encodes CASGLGLRNRYTF.

The V gene is TRBV30, the J gene TRBJ1-3; D unclear. V was clipped by 0 bases and J by 5 bases, with 8 bases between them. This CDR3 is built from 13 residues. CDR1 is GTSNPN and CDR2 is SVGIG in the germline V gene (reference sequence). The chain's CDR3 is CAWSVNFRNTIYF. The CDR3 DNA reads as TGTGCCTGGAGTGTTAATTTTCGAAACACCATATATTTT.